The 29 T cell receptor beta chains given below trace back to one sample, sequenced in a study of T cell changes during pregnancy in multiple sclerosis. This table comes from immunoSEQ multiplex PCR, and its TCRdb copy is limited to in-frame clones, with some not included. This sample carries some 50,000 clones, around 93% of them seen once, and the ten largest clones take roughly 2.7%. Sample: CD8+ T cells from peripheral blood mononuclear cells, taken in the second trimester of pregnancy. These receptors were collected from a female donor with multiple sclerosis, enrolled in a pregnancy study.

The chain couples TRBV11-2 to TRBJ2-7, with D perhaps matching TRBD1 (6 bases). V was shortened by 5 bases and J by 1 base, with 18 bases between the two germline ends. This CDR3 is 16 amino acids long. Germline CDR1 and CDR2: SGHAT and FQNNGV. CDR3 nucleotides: TGTGCCAGCAGCCCCATTAGACAGGCGATATCCTACGAGCAGTACTTC. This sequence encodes CASSPIRQAISYEQYF.

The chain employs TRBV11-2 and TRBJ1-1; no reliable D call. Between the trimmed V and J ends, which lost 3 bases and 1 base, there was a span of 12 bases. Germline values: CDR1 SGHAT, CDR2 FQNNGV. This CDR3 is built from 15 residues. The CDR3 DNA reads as TGTGCCAGCAGCTTTGGTCTCGGTCCGAACACTGAAGCTTTCTTT. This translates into CASSFGLGPNTEAFF.

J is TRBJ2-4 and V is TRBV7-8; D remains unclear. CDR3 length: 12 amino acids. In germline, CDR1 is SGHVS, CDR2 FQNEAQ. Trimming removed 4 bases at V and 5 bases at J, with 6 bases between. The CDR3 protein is CASSSLENIQYF. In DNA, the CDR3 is TGTGCCAGCAGCTCCCTAGAAAACATTCAGTACTTC. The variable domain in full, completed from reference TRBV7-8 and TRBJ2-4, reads GAGVSQSPRYKVAKRGQDVALRCDPISGHVSLFWYQQALGQGPEFLTYFQNEAQLDKSGLPSDRFFAERPEGSVSTLKIQRTQQEDSAVYLCASSSLENIQYFGAGTRLSVL.

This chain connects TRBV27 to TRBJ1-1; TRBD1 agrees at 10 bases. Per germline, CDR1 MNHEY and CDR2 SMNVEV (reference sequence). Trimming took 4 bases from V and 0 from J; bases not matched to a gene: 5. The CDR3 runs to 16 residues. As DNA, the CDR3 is TGTGCCAGCAGTTACCGGGGACAGGGGATGAACACTGAAGCTTTCTTT. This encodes CASSYRGQGMNTEAFF.

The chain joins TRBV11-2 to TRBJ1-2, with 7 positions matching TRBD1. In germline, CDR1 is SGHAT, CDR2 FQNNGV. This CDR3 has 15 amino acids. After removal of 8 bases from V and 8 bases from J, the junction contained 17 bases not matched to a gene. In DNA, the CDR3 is TGTGCCAGCCTGAGCGGAGGGGGCCCCCGGCGGGGCTACACCTTC. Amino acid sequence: CASLSGGGPRRGYTF.

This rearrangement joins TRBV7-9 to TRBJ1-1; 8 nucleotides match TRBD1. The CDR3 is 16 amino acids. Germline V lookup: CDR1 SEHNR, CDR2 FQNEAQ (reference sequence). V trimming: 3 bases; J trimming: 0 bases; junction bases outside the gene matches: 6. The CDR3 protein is CASSFRTGRLNTEAFF. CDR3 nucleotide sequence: TGTGCCAGCAGCTTCAGGACAGGGAGGTTGAACACTGAAGCTTTCTTT.

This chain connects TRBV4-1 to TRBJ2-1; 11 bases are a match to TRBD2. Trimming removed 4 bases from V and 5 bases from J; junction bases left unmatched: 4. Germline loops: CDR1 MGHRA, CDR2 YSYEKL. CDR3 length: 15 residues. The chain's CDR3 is CASSLLAGADNEQFF. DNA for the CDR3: TGCGCCAGCAGCCTACTAGCGGGGGCAGACAATGAGCAGTTCTTC.

In nucleotides, the CDR3 is TGTGCCAGCAGTTACTATCGGGTCGGTGAGCAGTTCTTC. Translated: CASSYYRVGEQFF. The chain recombines TRBV6-6 with TRBJ2-1; D not resolved. With 1 base removed from V and 9 bases from J, the gap between germline ends came to 10 bases. Germline V gives CDR1 MNHNY, CDR2 SVGAGI (reference sequence). This CDR3 comprises 13 residues.

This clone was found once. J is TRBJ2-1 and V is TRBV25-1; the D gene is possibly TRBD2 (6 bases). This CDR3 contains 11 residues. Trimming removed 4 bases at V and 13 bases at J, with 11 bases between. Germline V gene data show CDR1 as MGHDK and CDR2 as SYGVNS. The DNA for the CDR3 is TGTGCCAGCAGTGGCGTGGGAGGCCAGTTCTTC. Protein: CASSGVGGQFF.

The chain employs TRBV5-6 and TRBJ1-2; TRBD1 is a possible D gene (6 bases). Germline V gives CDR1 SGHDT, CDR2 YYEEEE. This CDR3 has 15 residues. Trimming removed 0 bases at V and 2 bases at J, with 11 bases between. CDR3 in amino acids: CASSLVWQGNYGYTF. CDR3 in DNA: TGTGCCAGCAGCTTGGTTTGGCAGGGGAACTATGGCTACACCTTC.

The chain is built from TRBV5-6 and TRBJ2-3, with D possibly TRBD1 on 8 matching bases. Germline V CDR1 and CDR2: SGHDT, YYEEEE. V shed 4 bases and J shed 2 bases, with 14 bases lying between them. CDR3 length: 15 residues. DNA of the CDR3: TGTGCCAGCAGCATACAGGGGGGGTACACAGATACGCAGTATTTT. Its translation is CASSIQGGYTDTQYF.

CDR3 residues: CASSLDGRRGAYNEQFF. The CDR3 DNA reads TGTGCCAGCAGCTTAGATGGTCGGCGGGGGGCCTACAATGAGCAGTTCTTC. The J gene is TRBJ2-1, the V gene TRBV11-3, with 8 bases fitting TRBD2. With V trimmed by 0 bases and J by 2 bases, 6 bases remained unmatched. From germline, CDR1 is SGHNT and CDR2 YENEEA. CDR3 length equals 17 residues. The full variable domain, in which reference TRBV11-3 and TRBJ2-1 provide the parts outside the CDR3, is EAGVVQSPRYKIIEKKQPVAFWCNPISGHNTLYWYLQNLGQGPELLIRYENEEAVDDSQLPKDRFSAERLKGVDSTLKIQPAELGDSAVYLCASSLDGRRGAYNEQFFGPGTRLTVL.

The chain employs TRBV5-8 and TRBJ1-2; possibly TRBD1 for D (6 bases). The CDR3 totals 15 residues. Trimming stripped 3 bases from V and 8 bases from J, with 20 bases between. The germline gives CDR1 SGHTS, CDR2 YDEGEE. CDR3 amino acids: CASSSTTGWAWGYTF. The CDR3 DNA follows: TGTGCCAGCAGCTCGACGACAGGTTGGGCGTGGGGCTACACCTTC.

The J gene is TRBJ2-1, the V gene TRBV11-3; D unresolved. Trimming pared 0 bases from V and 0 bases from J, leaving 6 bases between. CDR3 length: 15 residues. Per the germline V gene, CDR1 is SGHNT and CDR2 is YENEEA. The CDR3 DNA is TGTGCCAGCAGCTTAGATTCGAGCTCCTACAATGAGCAGTTCTTC. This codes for CASSLDSSSYNEQFF.

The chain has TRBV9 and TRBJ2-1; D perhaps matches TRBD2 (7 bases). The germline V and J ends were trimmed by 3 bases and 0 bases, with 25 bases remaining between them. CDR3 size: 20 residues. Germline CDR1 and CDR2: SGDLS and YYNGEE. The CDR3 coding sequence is TGTGCCAGCAGCGCCTCACTAATCCCCGGGGGGCCGAGCTCCTACAATGAGCAGTTCTTC. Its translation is CASSASLIPGGPSSYNEQFF.

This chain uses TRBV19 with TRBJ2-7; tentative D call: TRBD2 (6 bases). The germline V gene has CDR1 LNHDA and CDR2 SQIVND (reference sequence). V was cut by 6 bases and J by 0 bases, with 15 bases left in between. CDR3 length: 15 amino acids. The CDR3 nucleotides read TGTGCCAGTAGGCAGGCGGGGTCGAGCTCCTACGAGCAGTACTTC. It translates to CASRQAGSSSYEQYF.

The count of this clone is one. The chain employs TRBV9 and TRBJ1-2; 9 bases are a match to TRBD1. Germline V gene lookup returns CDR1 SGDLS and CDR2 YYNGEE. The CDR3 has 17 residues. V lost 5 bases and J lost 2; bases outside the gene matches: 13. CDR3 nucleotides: TGTGCCAGCAGTGACGGACAGGGGCCCCAAATCAACTATGGCTACACCTTC. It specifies CASSDGQGPQINYGYTF.

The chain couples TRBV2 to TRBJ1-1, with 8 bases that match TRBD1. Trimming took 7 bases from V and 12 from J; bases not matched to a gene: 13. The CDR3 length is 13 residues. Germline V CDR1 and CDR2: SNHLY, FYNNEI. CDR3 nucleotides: TGTGCCAGCATCGGTCGGGACAGGAGCTGGACTTTCTTT. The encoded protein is CASIGRDRSWTFF.

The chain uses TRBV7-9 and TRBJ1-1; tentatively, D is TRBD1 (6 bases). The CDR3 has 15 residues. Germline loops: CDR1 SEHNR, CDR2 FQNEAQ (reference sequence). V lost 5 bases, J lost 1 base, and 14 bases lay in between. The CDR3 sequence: CASSPMAGANTEAFF. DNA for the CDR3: TGTGCCAGCAGCCCTATGGCAGGGGCGAACACTGAAGCTTTCTTT.

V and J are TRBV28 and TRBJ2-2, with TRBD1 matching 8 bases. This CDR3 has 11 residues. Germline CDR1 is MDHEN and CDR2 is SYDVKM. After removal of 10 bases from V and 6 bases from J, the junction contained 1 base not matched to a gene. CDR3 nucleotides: TGTGCCACAGGGGGCCCCGGGGAGCTGTTTTTT. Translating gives CATGGPGELFF.

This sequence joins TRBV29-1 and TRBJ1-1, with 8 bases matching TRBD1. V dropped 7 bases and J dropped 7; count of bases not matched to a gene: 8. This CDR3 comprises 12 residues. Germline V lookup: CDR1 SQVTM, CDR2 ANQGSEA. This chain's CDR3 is CSGKTGDDEAFF. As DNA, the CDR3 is TGCAGCGGCAAGACAGGGGACGATGAAGCTTTCTTT.

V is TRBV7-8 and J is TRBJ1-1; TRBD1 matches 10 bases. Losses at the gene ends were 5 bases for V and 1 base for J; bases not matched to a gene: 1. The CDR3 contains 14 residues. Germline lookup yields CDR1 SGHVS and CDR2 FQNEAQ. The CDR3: CASSRTGGNTEAFF. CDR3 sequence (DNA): TGTGCCAGCAGCCGGACAGGGGGGAACACTGAAGCTTTCTTT.

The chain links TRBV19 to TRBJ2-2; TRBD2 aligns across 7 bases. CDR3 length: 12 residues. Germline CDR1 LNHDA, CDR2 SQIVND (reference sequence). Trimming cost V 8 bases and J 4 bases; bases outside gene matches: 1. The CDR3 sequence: CASGGVTGELFF. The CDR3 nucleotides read TGTGCCAGTGGGGGGGTCACCGGGGAGCTGTTTTTT.

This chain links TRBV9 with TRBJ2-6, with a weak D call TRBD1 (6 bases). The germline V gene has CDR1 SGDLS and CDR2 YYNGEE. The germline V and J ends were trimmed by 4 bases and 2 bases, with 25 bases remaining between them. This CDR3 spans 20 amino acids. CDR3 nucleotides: TGTGCCAGCAGCCCCCGGATGAATGTACAGGGAAGAGCTGGGGCCAACGTCCTGACTTTC. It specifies CASSPRMNVQGRAGANVLTF.

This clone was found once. The CDR3 reads CASSLTPGGYTEAFF. The CDR3, as DNA: TGTGCCAGCAGCTTAACCCCAGGGGGTTATACTGAAGCTTTCTTT. This chain links TRBV11-3 with TRBJ1-1; 7 bases map to TRBD1. Germline-derived CDR1 and CDR2 are SGHNT and YENEEA. The CDR3 sequence is 15 residues long. V lost 2 bases and J lost 5; bases outside the gene matches: 8.

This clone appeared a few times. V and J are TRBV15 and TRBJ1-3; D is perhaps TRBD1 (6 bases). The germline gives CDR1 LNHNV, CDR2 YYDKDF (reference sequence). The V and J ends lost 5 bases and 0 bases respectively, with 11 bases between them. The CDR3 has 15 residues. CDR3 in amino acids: CATSPDRSSGNTIYF. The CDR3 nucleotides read TGTGCCACCAGCCCCGACAGGAGCTCTGGAAACACCATATATTTT.

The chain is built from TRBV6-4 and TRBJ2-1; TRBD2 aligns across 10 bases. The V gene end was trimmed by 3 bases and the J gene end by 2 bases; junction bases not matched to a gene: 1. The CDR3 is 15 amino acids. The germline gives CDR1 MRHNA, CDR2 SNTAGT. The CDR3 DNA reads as TGTGCCAGCAGTGAAGCGGGGGGGACCTACAATGAGCAGTTCTTC. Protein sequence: CASSEAGGTYNEQFF.

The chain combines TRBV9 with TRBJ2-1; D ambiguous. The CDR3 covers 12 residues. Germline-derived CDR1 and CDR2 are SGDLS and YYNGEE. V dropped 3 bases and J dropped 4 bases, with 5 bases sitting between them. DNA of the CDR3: TGTGCCAGCAGCGGACTGTACAATGAGCAGTTCTTC. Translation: CASSGLYNEQFF.

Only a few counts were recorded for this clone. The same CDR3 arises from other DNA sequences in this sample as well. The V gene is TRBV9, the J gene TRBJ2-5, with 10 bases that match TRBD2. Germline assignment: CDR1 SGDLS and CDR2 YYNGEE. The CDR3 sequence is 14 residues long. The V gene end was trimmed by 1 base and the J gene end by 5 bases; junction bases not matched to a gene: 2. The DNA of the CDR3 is TGTGCCAGCAGCGTACTAGCGGGGGATGAGACCCAGTACTTC. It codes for CASSVLAGDETQYF.